This T cell receptor (beta chain) originates from a study of blood T cell repertoires in COVID-19. Study-wide background: Sites in the United States, Italy and Spain provided acute and convalescent COVID-19 samples. The cDNA or gDNA used as material had been derived from T cells, B-cell-depleted T cells, or PBMCs.

Original methodology: Reference gene primer amplification in the assay estimated nucleated cell counts. Profiling relied on immunoSEQ multiplex PCR, and the TCRdb table lists in-frame clones only, not all of them. V and J calls and clone size are copied from that table; D and trimming were computed from the DNA. The top ten hold roughly 10% of the sample, which has roughly 56,000 clones, 85% seen once. Per germline, CDR1 MNHEY and CDR2 SMNVEV (reference sequence). The ends lost 8 bases at V and 5 bases at J; junction bases unmatched: 10. CDR3 size: 14 residues. Sequenced input: peripheral blood. The chain recombines TRBV27 with TRBJ2-3; TRBD2 matches at 7 bases. The sequence derives from a human donor in a cohort sampled during active COVID-19. DNA for the CDR3: TGTGCCAGCCGATCTAGCGGACGGGGAGATACGCAGTATTTT. Amino acids: CASRSSGRGDTQYF.